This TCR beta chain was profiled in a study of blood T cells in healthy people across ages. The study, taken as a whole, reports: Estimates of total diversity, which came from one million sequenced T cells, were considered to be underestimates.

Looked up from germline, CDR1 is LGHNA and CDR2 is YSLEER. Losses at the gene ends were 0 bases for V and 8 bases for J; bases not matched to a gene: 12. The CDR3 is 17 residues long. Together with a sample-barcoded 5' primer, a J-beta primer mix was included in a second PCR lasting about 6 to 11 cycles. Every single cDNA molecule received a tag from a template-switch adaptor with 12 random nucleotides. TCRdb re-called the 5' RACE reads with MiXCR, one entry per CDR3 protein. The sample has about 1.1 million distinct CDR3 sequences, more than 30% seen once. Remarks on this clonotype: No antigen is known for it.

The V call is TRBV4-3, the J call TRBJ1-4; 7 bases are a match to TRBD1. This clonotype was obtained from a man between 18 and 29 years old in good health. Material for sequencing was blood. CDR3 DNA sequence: TGCGCCAGCAGCCAAGATTCCACGACAGGGTCAGGAGAAAAACTGTTTTTT. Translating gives CASSQDSTTGSGEKLFF.